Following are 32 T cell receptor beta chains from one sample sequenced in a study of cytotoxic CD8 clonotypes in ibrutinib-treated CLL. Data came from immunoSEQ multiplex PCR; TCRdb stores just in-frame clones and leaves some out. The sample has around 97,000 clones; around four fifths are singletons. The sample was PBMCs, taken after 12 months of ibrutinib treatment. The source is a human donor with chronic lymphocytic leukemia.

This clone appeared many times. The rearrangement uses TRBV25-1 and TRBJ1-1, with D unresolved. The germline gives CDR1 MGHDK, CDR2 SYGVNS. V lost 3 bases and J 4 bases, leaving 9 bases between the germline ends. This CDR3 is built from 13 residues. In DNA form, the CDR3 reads TGTGCCAGCAGTGATGTAGGGATCACTGAAGCTTTCTTT. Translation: CASSDVGITEAFF.

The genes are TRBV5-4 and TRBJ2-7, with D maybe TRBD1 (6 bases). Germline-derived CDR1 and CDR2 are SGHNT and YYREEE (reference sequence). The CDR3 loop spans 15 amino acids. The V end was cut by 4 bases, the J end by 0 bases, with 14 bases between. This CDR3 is CASSREQGTSYEQYF. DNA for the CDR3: TGTGCCAGCAGCAGAGAACAGGGTACCTCCTACGAGCAGTACTTC. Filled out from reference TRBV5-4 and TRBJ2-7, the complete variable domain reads ETGVTQSPTHLIKTRGQQVTLRCSSQSGHNTVSWYQQALGQGPQFIFQYYREEENGRGNFPPRFSGLQFPNYSSELNVNALELDDSALYLCASSREQGTSYEQYFGPGTRLTVT.

For the CDR3, the DNA is TGTGCCAGCAGCGGGGGCTCTAGTGGCTACACCTTC. Amino acid sequence: CASSGGSSGYTF. The chain joins TRBV9 to TRBJ1-2, with a possible D match to TRBD1 (5 bases). The CDR3 spans 12 residues. The ends were cut back, 3 bases at V and 7 bases at J, with 10 bases in the middle. Germline V lookup: CDR1 SGDLS, CDR2 YYNGEE. The entire variable domain, with the rest obtained from reference TRBV9 and TRBJ1-2, is as follows: DSGVTQTPKHLITATGQRVTLRCSPRSGDLSVYWYQQSLDQGLQFLIQYYNGEERAKGNILERFSAQQFPDLHSELNLSSLELGDSALYFCASSGGSSGYTFGSGTRLTVV.

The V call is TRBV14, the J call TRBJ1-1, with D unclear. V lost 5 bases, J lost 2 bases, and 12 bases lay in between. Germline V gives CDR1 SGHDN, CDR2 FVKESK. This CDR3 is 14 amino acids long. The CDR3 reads CASSTLRGNTEAFF. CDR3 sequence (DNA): TGTGCCAGCAGCACATTACGGGGAAACACTGAAGCTTTCTTT.

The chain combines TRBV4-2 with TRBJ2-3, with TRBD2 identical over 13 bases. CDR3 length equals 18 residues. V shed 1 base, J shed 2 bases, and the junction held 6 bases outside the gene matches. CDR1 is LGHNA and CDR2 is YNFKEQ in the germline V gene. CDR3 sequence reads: CASSQGAGLAGDTDTQYF. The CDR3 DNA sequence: TGTGCCAGCAGCCAAGGGGCCGGACTAGCGGGGGACACAGATACGCAGTATTTT.

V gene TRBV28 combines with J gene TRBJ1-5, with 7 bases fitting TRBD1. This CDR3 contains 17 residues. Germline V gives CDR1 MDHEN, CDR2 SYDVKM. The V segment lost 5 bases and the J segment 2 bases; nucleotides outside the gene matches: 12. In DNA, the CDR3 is TGTGCCAGCAGTCAATCCCCAACCGGACAGGGCAATCAGCCCCAGCATTTT. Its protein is CASSQSPTGQGNQPQHF. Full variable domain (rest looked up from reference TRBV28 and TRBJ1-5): DVKVTQSSRYLVKRTGEKVFLECVQDMDHENMFWYRQDPGLGLRLIYFSYDVKMKEKGDIPEGYSVSREKKERFSLILESASTNQTSMYLCASSQSPTGQGNQPQHFGDGTRLSIL.

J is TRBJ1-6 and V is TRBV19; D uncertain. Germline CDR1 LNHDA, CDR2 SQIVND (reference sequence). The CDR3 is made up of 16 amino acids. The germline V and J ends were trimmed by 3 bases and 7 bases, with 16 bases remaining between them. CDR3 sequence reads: CASSILGGPKNSPLHF. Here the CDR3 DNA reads TGTGCCAGTAGTATCCTAGGAGGACCCAAAAATTCACCCCTCCACTTT. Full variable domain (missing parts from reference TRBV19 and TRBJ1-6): DGGITQSPKYLFRKEGQNVTLSCEQNLNHDAMYWYRQDPGQGLRLIYYSQIVNDFQKGDIAEGYSVSREKKESFPLTVTSAQKNPTAFYLCASSILGGPKNSPLHFGNGTRLTVT.

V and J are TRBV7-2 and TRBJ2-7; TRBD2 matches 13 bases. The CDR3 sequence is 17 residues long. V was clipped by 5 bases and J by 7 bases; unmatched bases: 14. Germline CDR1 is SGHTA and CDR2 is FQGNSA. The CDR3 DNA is TGTGCCAGCAGCGCCGGACGGACTAGCGGGGGACTGGGAGAGCAGTACTTC. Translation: CASSAGRTSGGLGEQYF.

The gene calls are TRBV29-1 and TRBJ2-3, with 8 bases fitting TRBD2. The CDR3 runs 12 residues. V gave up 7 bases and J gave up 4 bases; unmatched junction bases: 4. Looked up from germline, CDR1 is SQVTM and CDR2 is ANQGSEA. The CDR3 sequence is CSGTGGSDTQYF. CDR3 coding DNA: TGCAGCGGGACGGGGGGGTCAGATACGCAGTATTTT.

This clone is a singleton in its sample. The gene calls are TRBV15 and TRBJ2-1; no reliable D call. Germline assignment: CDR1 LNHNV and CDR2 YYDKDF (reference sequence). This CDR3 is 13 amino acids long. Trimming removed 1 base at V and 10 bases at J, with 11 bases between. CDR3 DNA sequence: TGTGCCACCAGCAGAGTACCAGCCTCGGAGCAGTTCTTC. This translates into CATSRVPASEQFF.

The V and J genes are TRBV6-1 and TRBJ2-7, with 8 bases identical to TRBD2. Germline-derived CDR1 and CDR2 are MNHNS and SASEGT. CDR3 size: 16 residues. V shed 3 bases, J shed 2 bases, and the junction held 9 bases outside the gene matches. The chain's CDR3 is CASSDRSSGGPYEQYF. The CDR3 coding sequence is TGTGCCAGCAGTGACCGATCCAGCGGGGGACCCTACGAGCAGTACTTC.

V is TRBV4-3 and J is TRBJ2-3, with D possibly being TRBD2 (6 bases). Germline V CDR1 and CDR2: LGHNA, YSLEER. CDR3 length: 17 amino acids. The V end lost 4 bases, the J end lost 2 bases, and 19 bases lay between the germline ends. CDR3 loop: CASSPGWGDGYTDTQYF. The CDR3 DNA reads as TGCGCCAGCAGCCCCGGCTGGGGGGACGGGTACACAGATACGCAGTATTTT.

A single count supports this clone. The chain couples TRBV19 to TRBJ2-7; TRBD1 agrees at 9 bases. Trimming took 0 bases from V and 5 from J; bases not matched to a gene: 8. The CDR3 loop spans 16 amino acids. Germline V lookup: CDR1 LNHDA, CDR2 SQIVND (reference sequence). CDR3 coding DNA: TGTGCCAGTAGTATAGATCCGGGACAGGGTGTAAACGAGCAGTACTTC. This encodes CASSIDPGQGVNEQYF.

CDR3 coding DNA: TGTGCCTGGAGTGTTCTAGGTGAAAAACTGTTTTTT. Translating it yields CAWSVLGEKLFF. The chain uses TRBV30 and TRBJ1-4; D remains unclear. This CDR3 contains 12 residues. Looked up from germline, CDR1 is GTSNPN and CDR2 is SVGIG (reference sequence). V lost 0 bases and J lost 7, with 6 bases in between.

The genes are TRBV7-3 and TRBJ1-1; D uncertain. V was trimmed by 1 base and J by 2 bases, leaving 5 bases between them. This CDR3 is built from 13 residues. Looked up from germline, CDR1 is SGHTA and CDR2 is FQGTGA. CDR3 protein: CASSLNTNTEAFF. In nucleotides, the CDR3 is TGTGCCAGCAGCTTAAATACCAACACTGAAGCTTTCTTT.

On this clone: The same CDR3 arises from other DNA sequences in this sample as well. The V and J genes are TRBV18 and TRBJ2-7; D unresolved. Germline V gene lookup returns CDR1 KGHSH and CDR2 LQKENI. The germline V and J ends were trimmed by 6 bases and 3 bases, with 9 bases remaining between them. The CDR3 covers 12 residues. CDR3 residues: CASSPTVYEQYF. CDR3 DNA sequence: TGTGCCAGCTCCCCTACGGTCTACGAGCAGTACTTC.

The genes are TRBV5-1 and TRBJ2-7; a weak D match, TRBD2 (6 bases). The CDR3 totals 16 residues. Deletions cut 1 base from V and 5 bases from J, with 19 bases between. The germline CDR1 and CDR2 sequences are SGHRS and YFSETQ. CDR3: CASSLSPSARGNEQYF. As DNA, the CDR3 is TGCGCCAGCAGCTTGAGTCCTAGCGCCCGCGGGAACGAGCAGTACTTC. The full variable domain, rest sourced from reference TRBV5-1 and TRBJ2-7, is KAGVTQTPRYLIKTRGQQVTLSCSPISGHRSVSWYQQTPGQGLQFLFEYFSETQRNKGNFPGRFSGRQFSNSRSEMNVSTLELGDSALYLCASSLSPSARGNEQYFGPGTRLTVT.

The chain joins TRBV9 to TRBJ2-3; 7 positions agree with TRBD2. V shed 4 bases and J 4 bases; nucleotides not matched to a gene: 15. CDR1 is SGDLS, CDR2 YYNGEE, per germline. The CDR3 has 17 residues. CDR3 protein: CASSPRLAFSSPDTQYF. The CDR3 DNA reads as TGTGCCAGCAGCCCGCGACTAGCATTTTCCTCCCCAGATACGCAGTATTTT.

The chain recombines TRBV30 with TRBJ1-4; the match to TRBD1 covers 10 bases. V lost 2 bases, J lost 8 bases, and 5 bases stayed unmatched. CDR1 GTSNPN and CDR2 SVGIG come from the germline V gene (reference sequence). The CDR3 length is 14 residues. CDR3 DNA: TGTGCCTGGAGTCCCGGGACAGGGGACGAAAAACTGTTTTTT. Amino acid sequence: CAWSPGTGDEKLFF.

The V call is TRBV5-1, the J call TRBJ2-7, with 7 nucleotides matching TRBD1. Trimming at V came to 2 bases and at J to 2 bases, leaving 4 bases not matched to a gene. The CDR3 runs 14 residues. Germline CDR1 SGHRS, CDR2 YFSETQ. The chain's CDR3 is CASSFNRGPYEQYF. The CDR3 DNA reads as TGCGCCAGCAGCTTTAACAGGGGTCCCTACGAGCAGTACTTC.

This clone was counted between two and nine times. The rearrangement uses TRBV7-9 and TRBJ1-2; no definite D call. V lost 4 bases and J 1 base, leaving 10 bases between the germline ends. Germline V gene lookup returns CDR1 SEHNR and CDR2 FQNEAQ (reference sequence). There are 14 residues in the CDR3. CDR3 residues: CASSSPASNYGYTF. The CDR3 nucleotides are TGTGCCAGCAGCTCCCCAGCAAGTAACTATGGCTACACCTTC.

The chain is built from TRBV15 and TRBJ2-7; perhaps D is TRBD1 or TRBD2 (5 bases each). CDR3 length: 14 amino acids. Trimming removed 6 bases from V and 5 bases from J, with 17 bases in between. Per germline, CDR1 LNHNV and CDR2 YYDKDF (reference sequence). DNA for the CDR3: TGTGCCACCAGAAGGGGCAGAGGGGCGAACGAGCAGTACTTC. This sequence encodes CATRRGRGANEQYF. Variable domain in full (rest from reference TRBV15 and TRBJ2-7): DAMVIQNPRYQVTQFGKPVTLSCSQTLNHNVMYWYQQKSSQAPKLLFHYYDKDFNNEADTPDNFQSRRPNTSFCFLDIRSPGLGDTAMYLCATRRGRGANEQYFGPGTRLTVT.

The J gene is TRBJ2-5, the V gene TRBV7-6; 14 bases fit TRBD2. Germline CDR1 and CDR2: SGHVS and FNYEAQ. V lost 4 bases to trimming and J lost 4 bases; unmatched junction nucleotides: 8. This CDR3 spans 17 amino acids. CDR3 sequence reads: CASSSGLAGGRGETQYF. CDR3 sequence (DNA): TGTGCCAGCAGCTCCGGACTAGCGGGGGGCCGGGGAGAGACCCAGTACTTC.

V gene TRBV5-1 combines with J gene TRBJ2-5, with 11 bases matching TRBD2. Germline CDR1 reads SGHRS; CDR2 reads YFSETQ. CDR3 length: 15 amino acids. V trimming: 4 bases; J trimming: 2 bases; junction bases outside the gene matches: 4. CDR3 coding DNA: TGCGCCAGCAGCCCGGGACTAGCGGAGCAAGAGACCCAGTACTTC. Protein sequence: CASSPGLAEQETQYF. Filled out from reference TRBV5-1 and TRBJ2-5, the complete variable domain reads KAGVTQTPRYLIKTRGQQVTLSCSPISGHRSVSWYQQTPGQGLQFLFEYFSETQRNKGNFPGRFSGRQFSNSRSEMNVSTLELGDSALYLCASSPGLAEQETQYFGPGTRLLVL.

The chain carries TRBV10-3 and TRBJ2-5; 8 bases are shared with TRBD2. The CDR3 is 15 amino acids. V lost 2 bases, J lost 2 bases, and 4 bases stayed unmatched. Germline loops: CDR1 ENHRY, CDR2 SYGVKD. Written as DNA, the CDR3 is TGTGCCATCAGTGAGAAGCGGGGGCCACAAGAGACCCAGTACTTC. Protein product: CAISEKRGPQETQYF.

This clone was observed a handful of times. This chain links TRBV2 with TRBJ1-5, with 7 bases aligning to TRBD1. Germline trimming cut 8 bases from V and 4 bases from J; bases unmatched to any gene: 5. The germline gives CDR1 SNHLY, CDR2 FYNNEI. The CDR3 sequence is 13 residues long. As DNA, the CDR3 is TGTGCCAGCCGGGACAGAACGAATCAGCCCCAGCATTTT. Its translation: CASRDRTNQPQHF.

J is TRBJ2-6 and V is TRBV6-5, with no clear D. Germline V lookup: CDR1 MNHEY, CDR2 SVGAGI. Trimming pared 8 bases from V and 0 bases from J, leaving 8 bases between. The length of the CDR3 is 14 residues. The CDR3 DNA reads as TGTGCCAGCGGTGCCTTCTCTGGGGCCAACGTCCTGACTTTC. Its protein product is CASGAFSGANVLTF.

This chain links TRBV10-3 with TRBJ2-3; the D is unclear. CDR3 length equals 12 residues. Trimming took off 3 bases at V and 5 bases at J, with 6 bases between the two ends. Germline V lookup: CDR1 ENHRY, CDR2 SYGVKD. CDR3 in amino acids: CAISEWGDTQYF. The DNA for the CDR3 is TGTGCCATCAGTGAATGGGGAGATACGCAGTATTTT.

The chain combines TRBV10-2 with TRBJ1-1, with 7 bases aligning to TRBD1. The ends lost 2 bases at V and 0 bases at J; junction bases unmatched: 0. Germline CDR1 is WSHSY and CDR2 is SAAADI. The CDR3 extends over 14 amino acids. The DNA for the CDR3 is TGCGCCAGCAGTGAGCAGGGGGTGAACACTGAAGCTTTCTTT. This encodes CASSEQGVNTEAFF.

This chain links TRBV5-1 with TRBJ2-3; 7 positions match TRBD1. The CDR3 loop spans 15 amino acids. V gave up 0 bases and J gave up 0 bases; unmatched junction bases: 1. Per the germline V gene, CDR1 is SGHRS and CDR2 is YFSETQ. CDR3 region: CASSLGQGSTDTQYF. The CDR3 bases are TGCGCCAGCAGCTTGGGACAGGGTAGCACAGATACGCAGTATTTT.

The CDR3 region is CASRQDSYNEQFF. The CDR3 bases are TGTGCCAGCAGGCAGGACTCCTACAATGAGCAGTTCTTC. This sequence joins TRBV27 and TRBJ2-1; D is unclear. The V end lost 6 bases, the J end lost 0 bases, and 6 bases lay between the germline ends. The CDR3 is made up of 13 amino acids. CDR1 and CDR2 from the germline V gene are MNHEY and SMNVEV (reference sequence).

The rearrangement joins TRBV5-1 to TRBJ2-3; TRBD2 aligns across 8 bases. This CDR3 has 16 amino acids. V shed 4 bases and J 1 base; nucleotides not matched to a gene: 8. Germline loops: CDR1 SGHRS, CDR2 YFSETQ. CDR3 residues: CASSAAGGTRTDTQYF. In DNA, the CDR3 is TGCGCCAGCAGCGCCGCGGGGGGAACGCGCACAGATACGCAGTATTTT.